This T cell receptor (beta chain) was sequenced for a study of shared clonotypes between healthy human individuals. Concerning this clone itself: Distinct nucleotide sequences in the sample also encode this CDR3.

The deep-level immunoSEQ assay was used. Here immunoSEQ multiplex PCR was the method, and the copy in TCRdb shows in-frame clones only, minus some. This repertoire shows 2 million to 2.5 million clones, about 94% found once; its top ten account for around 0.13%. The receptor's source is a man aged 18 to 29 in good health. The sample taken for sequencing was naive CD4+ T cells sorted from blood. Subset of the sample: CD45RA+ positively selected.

In nucleotides, the CDR3 is TGTGCCAGCAGCCTCGGGGGCCCCTCCTACGAGCAGTACTTC. It encodes CASSLGGPSYEQYF. This rearrangement joins TRBV7-2 to TRBJ2-7, with D perhaps assigned TRBD1 or TRBD2 (6 bases each). Germline V gives CDR1 SGHTA, CDR2 FQGNSA. This CDR3 comprises 14 residues. The ends were cut back, 5 bases at V and 0 bases at J, with 11 bases in the middle.